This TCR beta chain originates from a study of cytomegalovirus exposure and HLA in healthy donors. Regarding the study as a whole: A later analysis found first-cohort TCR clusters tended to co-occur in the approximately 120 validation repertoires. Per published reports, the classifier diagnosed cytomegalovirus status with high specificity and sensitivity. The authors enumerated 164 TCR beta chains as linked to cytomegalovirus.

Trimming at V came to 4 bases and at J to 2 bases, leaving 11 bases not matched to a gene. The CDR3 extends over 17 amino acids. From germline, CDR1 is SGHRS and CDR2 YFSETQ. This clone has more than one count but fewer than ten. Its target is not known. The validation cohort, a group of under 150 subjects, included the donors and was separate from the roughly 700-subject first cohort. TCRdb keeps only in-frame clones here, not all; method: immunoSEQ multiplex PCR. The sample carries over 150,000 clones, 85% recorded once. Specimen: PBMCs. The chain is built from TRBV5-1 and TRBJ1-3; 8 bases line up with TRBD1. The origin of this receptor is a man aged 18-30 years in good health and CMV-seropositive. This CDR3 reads CASSPIPGTGTGNTIYF. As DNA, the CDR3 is TGCGCCAGCAGCCCAATCCCCGGGACAGGCACTGGAAACACCATATATTTT.